This TCR beta chain was sequenced for a study of regulatory T cells in long-lasting Graves disease. This CDR3 has 13 residues. Trimming shortened V by 4 bases and J by 14 bases, and 15 bases separated the two germline ends. CDR1 is MDHEN and CDR2 is SYDVKM in the germline V gene. The table lists this clonotype with many counts. The antigen is undetermined. Study outcomes and limitations: Persistent Graves' cases showed lower TCR diversity than newly diagnosed cases. Since the sample size was small, accuracy may have been reduced.

Construction of the TCR beta libraries employed iRepertoire HTBI primers in conjunction with Arm-PCR of CDR3 regions. TCRdb redid the calling of the multiplex PCR reads with MiXCR, one entry per CDR3 protein. This table has around 470,000 distinct CDR3 sequences, 14% appearing once. Time point meaning: newly diagnosed GD, antithyroid drugs for less than 3 months. RNA isolated from PBMCs was used to make the TCR library. The same data also went into a second study, on T cells in Graves' hyperthyroidism and ophthalmopathy. This second study notes: Blood also carried most thyroid clonotypes expanded above 0.001.

The receptor was derived from a woman between 50 and 59 years old with Graves disease. The J gene is TRBJ1-6, the V gene TRBV28, with D possibly TRBD1 on 6 matching bases. The sequenced sample was peripheral blood mononuclear cells (PBMCs), obtained at new diagnosis, from a patient treated with antithyroid drugs. CDR3 region: CASSWTVNWSLHF. In DNA, the CDR3 is TGTGCCAGCAGTTGGACAGTAAATTGGTCCCTCCACTTT.